This TCR beta chain comes out of a study of T cell repertoires in cytomegalovirus infection. Study in general: Indications of both CMV infection and matching HLA type were provided by public TCR beta signatures.

TCRdb reanalysed the reads using MiXCR and keeps one entry per CDR3 protein. This table has around 540,000 distinct CDR3 sequences, roughly a third appearing once. This clonotype was counted ten times or more. Its antigen is undetermined. Deletions cut 3 bases from V and 1 base from J, with 10 bases between. There are 15 residues in the CDR3. CDR1 SEHNR and CDR2 FQNEAQ come from the germline V gene (reference sequence). The TCR sequence derives from a human donor in good health (CMV status not recorded). Some clones in this sample may be carry-over from other donors' samples. The material sequenced was cultured PBMCs, taken from culture after CMV antigen stimulation. This sequence joins TRBV7-9 and TRBJ1-5; tentatively, D is TRBD1 (5 bases). CDR3 residues: CASSLGQTSNQPQHF. The DNA for the CDR3 is TGTGCCAGCAGCTTGGGGCAGACAAGCAATCAGCCCCAGCATTTT.